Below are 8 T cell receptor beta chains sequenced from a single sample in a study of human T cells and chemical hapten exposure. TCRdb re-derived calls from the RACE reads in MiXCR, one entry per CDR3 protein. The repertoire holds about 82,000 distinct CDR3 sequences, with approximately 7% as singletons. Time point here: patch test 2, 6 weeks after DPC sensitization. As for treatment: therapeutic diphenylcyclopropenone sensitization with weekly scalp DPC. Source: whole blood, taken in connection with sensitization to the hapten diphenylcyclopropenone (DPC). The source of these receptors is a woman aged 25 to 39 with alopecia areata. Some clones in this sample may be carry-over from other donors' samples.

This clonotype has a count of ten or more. CDR3 in DNA: TGTGCCAGCAGTTGGGGCTCTGGGGCCAACGTCCTGACTTTC. Residues: CASSWGSGANVLTF. The rearrangement uses TRBV27 and TRBJ2-6; D unresolved. The CDR3 length is 14 residues. V was trimmed by 4 bases and J by 0 bases, leaving 4 bases between them. The V gene's germline CDR1 is MNHEY and CDR2 SMNVEV (reference sequence).

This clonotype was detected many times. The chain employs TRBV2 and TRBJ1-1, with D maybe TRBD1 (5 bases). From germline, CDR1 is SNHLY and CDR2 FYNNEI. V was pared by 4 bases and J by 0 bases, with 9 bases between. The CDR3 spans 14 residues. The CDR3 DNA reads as TGTGCCAGCAGTGGGCAGGGTTTGAACACTGAAGCTTTCTTT. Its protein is CASSGQGLNTEAFF.

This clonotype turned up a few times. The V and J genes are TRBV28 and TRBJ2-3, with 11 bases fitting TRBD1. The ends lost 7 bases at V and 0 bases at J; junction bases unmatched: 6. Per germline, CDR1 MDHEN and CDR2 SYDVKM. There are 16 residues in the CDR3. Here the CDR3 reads CASKKDRGPSTDTQYF. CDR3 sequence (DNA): TGTGCCAGCAAAAAGGACAGGGGGCCTAGCACAGATACGCAGTATTTT.

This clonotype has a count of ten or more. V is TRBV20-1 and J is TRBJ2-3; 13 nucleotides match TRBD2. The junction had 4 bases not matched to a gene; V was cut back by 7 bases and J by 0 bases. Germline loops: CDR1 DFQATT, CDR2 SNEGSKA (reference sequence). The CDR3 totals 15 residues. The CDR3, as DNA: TGCAGTGGGGGACTAGCGGGGACAAGCACAGATACGCAGTATTTT. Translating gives CSGGLAGTSTDTQYF.

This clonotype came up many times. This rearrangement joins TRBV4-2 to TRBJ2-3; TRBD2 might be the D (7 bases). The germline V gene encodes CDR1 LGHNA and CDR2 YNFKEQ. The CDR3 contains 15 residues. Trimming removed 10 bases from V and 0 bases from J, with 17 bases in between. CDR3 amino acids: CATGGRGGSTDTQYF. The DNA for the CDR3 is TGTGCCACCGGCGGAAGGGGGGGCAGCACAGATACGCAGTATTTT.

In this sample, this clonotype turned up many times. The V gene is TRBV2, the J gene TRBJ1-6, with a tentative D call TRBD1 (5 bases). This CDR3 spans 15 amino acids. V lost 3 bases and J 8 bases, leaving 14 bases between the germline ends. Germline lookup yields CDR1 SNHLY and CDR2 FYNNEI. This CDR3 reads CASSDGGYWDSPLHF. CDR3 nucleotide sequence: TGTGCCAGCAGTGACGGGGGATATTGGGATTCACCCCTCCACTTT.

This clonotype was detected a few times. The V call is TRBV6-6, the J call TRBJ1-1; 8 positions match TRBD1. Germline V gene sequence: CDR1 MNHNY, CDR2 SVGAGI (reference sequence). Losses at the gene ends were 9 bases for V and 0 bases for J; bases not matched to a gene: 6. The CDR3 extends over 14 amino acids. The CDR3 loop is CASDRGEMNTEAFF. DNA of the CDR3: TGTGCCAGTGACAGGGGAGAGATGAACACTGAAGCTTTCTTT.

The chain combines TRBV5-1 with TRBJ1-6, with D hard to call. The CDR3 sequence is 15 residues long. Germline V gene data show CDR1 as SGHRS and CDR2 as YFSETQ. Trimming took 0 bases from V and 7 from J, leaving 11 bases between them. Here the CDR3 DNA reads TGCGCCAGCAGCTTGGCCGTCCCCGGGAATTCACCCCTCCACTTT. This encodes CASSLAVPGNSPLHF.